The TCR beta chain described here comes from a study of cytomegalovirus exposure and HLA in healthy donors (dated by TCRdb to about 2017). About the full investigation: A later analysis indicated that the roughly 120 validation repertoires were generated on the platform also employed for the approximately 670 repertoires of the first cohort. Besides the first cohort of around 670 subjects, a separate validation cohort made up of 90 to 150 different subjects was used. The aim of the study was to test whether cataloging public T cell receptors could identify signatures of past pathogen exposure. High-throughput TCR immunosequencing, statistical association of individual TCRs with disease status, and machine learning were combined to predict cytomegalovirus infection status.

The CDR1 and CDR2 encoded by the germline V gene are MNHNS and SASEGT. Measured from the cysteine to the phenylalanine, the CDR3 is 14 residues long. Kept here is only the CDR3 DNA, which spans 42 bases and is read in frame from base 1. V is pruned by 2 bases and J by 5 bases, leaving 5 bases of the junction without a gene match. Separate from the approximately 670-subject first cohort, the validation cohort of 95 to 150 subjects was the group to which the donors belonged. The library was obtained by the immunoSEQ multiplex PCR assay. For the original study's pipeline: To diagnose cytomegalovirus status from the catalog of TCR beta chain sequences, a statistical classification framework was built. TCRdb's version of the immuneACCESS table is confined to in-frame rearrangements and falls short of the full clone set. An unresolved V gene accounts for under half of the shortfall where checked; the remainder is of unknown origin. The V and J calls and the clone size are those of that table, but D and trimming were determined from the DNA. The sample data list roughly 84,000 clones, and around 90% of these were observed just once. Jointly, the top ten make up approximately 2% of the sample.

The study at large found these results: The authors suggested that the approach could potentially be generalized to other disease states and immunological phenotypes. All 120 or so repertoires were used to score co-occurrence in the validation cohort in a later analysis, because that analysis had no HLA typing for the cohort. Of the cluster scores, around 95% were above 0 in a later analysis, which found that TCRs clustered in the first cohort also tended to co-occur in the roughly 130 validation repertoires. In vitro tests confirmed that a few of the cytomegalovirus-associated TCR beta chains recognize cytomegalovirus antigens. The study gave a list of 150 to 200 TCR beta chains associated with cytomegalovirus. Cytomegalovirus status was reported to be diagnosed by the classifier with high specificity and sensitivity in both the original and validation cohorts. Most TCR sequences were seen in very few donors, while some public TCRs were found in many individuals.

On this clone: What antigen it recognizes has not been identified. No much larger clone exists at a distance of one base, and base qualities are not known.

The V and J segments used are TRBV6-1 and TRBJ2-7, and 8 junctional nucleotides match TRBD1. The TCR comes from a man aged 25-45 years in good health and CMV-seronegative. Sequenced: PBMCs. At the DNA level, the sequence is TGTGCCAGCAGTGAATCCCAGGGGGCGAACGAGCAGTACTTC. It translates to CASSESQGANEQYF.